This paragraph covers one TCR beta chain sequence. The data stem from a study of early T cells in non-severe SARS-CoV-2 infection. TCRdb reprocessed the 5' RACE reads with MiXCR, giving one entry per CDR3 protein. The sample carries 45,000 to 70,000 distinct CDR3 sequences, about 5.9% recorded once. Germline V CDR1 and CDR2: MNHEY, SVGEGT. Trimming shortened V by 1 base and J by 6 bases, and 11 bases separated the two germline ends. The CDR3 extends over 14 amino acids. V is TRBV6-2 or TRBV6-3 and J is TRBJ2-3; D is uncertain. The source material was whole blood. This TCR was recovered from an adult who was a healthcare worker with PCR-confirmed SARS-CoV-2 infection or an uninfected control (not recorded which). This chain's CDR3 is CASSYLTTRDTQYF. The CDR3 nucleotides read TGTGCCAGCAGTTACTTGACGACTCGTGATACGCAGTATTTT.